This TCR beta chain stems from a study of T-cell reconstitution after alpha-beta-depleted transplantation in children (TCRdb year 2016). About the study as a whole: Using TCR repertoire profiling, the study followed T-cell immune reconstitution in a quantitative way in children after TCRalphabeta/CD19-depleted allogeneic hematopoietic cell transplantation. The paper's findings and limits, for the study overall: Apparently early alphabetaT-cell count recovery about two months after transplant reportedly relied on only several hundred rapidly expanded clones derived from non-depleted graft cells. In some patients, high TCRbeta diversity at day 60 was attributed to recipient T cells and intrathymic progenitors that had survived conditioning. The frequencies of hyperexpanded clones fell over the following months, and after one year, T-cell counts and TCRbeta diversity were mostly attributed to newly produced T cells.

At least ten counts were recorded for this clonotype. It lacks a known antigen. Within one base of it there is no much larger clone, and no base qualities were kept. Its CDR3 holds 14 amino acids, cysteine through phenylalanine. Kept here is only the CDR3 DNA, which spans 42 bases and is read in frame from base 1. CDR1 and CDR2, looked up from the germline V gene (reference sequence), are LNHNV and YYDKDF. V lost 1 base and J lost 3 bases; the stretch between them is 9 bases long. The method behind the library was PCR. The sequencer listed for this sample is Illumina HiSeq 2500. Molecular barcoding was employed in the preparation of TCR libraries, with unique molecular identifiers being used to normalize TCRbeta repertoire quantification. Clones were called with MiXCR by TCRdb after fastp trimmed the public reads at Q25, and only in-frame beta chains were retained. For every CDR3 protein sequence, its rows merge into one entry that carries the most common genes and DNA. The sample table contains about 400,000 distinct CDR3 sequences; only one count was recorded for about a sixth of them. Of the sample, 25% to 35% falls within the top ten clones.

The treatment or condition label here, explained by the study, means: allogeneic hematopoietic cell transplantation with graft depleted of TCRalphabeta T cells and CD19 B cells. Transplant recipients were children who received TCRalphabeta/CD19-depleted allogeneic hematopoietic cell grafts. The chain joins TRBV15 to TRBJ2-5; TRBD1 is possibly the D segment (6 matching bases). The starting material was PBMCs, mostly from graft donor cells, obtained 360 days after TCRalphabeta/CD19-depleted stem cell transplant. The sequence came from a boy younger than two who had a stem cell transplant for Wiskott-Aldrich syndrome, so the T cells may come from the graft donor. The bases read TGTGCCACCAGCAGAGCCGACAGGAAAGAGACCCAGTACTTC. Its protein product is CATSRADRKETQYF.